Below are 31 T cell receptor beta chains sequenced from a single sample in a study of memory CD4+ T cells and cytomegalovirus serostatus. Sequencing used immunoSEQ multiplex PCR; TCRdb keeps in-frame clones, though not all of them. The sample shows tens of thousands of clones, about 79% of them seen only once. The sort gate was single viable CD3+CD4+CD8-CD45RO+ cells for memory CD4+ T cells. Sequenced sample: memory CD4+ T cells from blood. These receptors all come from an adult in good health and CMV-seronegative.

The rearrangement joins TRBV28 to TRBJ2-2, with D perhaps assigned TRBD1 or TRBD2 (5 bases each). The CDR3 is 17 residues long. Trimming stripped 5 bases from V and 1 base from J, with 17 bases between. Germline CDR1 and CDR2: MDHEN and SYDVKM. This CDR3 is CASSPLIRDGNTGELFF. Here the CDR3 DNA reads TGTGCCAGCAGTCCACTAATAAGGGACGGGAACACCGGGGAGCTGTTTTTT.

The chain has TRBV6-5 and TRBJ1-4; D is ambiguous. Germline V gene data show CDR1 as MNHEY and CDR2 as SVGAGI. The CDR3 spans 15 residues. V shed 0 bases and J shed 3 bases, with 8 bases lying between them. CDR3 sequence (DNA): TGTGCCAGCAGTTACTCGCGAAGGCCTAATGAAAAACTGTTTTTT. It is translated as CASSYSRRPNEKLFF.

A single count supports this clone. The chain employs TRBV27 and TRBJ2-7, with TRBD1 matching 7 bases. The V and J ends lost 1 base and 0 bases, in that order; junction bases with no gene match: 6. The CDR3 is made up of 16 amino acids. In germline, CDR1 is MNHEY, CDR2 SMNVEV (reference sequence). The CDR3 protein is CASSLFTGAHSYEQYF. The CDR3 DNA follows: TGTGCCAGCAGTTTATTTACAGGGGCTCACTCCTACGAGCAGTACTTC.

V usage is TRBV5-1 and J usage is TRBJ2-7; weak D call: TRBD1 (5 bases). Trimming stripped 5 bases from V and 2 bases from J, with 17 bases between. CDR3 size: 15 residues. CDR1 and CDR2 from the germline V gene are SGHRS and YFSETQ. The CDR3 here is CASRLQVGYAYEQYF. CDR3 DNA: TGCGCCAGCAGACTACAGGTAGGCTATGCCTACGAGCAGTACTTC.

This chain joins TRBV6-5 and TRBJ2-5, with D unresolved. This CDR3 has 11 amino acids. Germline V gene lookup returns CDR1 MNHEY and CDR2 SVGAGI. Trimming left V 2 bases short and J 5 bases short, with 3 bases between. Here the CDR3 reads CASSYGETQYF. The CDR3 DNA is TGTGCCAGCAGTTACGGGGAGACCCAGTACTTC.

The V gene is TRBV10-3, the J gene TRBJ2-5; tentatively, D is TRBD2 (7 bases). V was pared by 10 bases and J by 3 bases, with 15 bases between. This CDR3 region has 13 residues. Germline V gene lookup returns CDR1 ENHRY and CDR2 SYGVKD. The CDR3, as DNA: TGTGCCAGCGGCGGGGGCCTGAAAGAGACCCAGTACTTC. Translating it yields CASGGGLKETQYF.

This clone occurred a few times. The chain joins TRBV7-9 to TRBJ2-4; TRBD1 agrees at 10 bases. The trim removed 1 base at V and 9 bases at J, leaving 3 bases unmatched. The V gene's germline CDR1 is SEHNR and CDR2 FQNEAQ (reference sequence). The CDR3 has 14 residues. The CDR3 is CASSLGGQGSIQYF. CDR3 sequence (DNA): TGTGCCAGCAGCTTAGGGGGACAGGGGAGCATTCAGTACTTC.

The chain joins TRBV5-1 to TRBJ2-1; D not certain. The CDR3 spans 14 residues. V was clipped by 8 bases and J by 8 bases, with 20 bases between them. Looked up from germline, CDR1 is SGHRS and CDR2 is YFSETQ. CDR3 coding DNA: TGCGCCAGTTATGTGGCCGGGTCACCCCATGAGCAGTTCTTC. Its translation: CASYVAGSPHEQFF.

This clone is a singleton in its sample. The rearrangement uses TRBV6-1 and TRBJ2-1; D is possibly TRBD1 or TRBD2 (5 bases each). V was cut by 3 bases and J by 5 bases, with 14 bases left in between. The CDR3 is 15 residues long. Germline CDR1 is MNHNS and CDR2 is SASEGT. This CDR3 is CASSDGALGDNEQFF. The CDR3 coding sequence is TGTGCCAGCAGTGACGGCGCCCTGGGGGACAATGAGCAGTTCTTC.

V is TRBV7-9 and J is TRBJ2-3; no clear D. V was pared by 3 bases and J by 0 bases, with 10 bases between. CDR1 is SEHNR, CDR2 FQNEAQ, per germline (reference sequence). The CDR3 loop spans 15 amino acids. The CDR3 here is CASSFHLTSTDTQYF. The CDR3 DNA follows: TGTGCCAGCAGCTTCCATTTGACTAGCACAGATACGCAGTATTTT.

V is TRBV9 and J is TRBJ2-7; 12 positions agree with TRBD2. The CDR3 is 15 amino acids. Germline loops: CDR1 SGDLS, CDR2 YYNGEE. The trim removed 0 bases at V and 6 bases at J, leaving 4 bases unmatched. The CDR3 is CASSVVPSGRAEQYF. The DNA for the CDR3 is TGTGCCAGCAGCGTAGTTCCTAGCGGGAGGGCCGAGCAGTACTTC.

The V call is TRBV19, the J call TRBJ2-1; a possible D gene is TRBD2 (6 bases). The CDR3 consists of 13 residues. Germline V CDR1 and CDR2: LNHDA, SQIVND (reference sequence). The V and J ends lost 7 bases and 10 bases respectively, with 17 bases between them. CDR3 loop: CASKMGGDREQFF. The CDR3, as DNA: TGTGCCAGTAAAATGGGGGGAGATCGGGAGCAGTTCTTC. The complete variable domain, with remaining parts taken from reference TRBV19 and TRBJ2-1, reads DGGITQSPKYLFRKEGQNVTLSCEQNLNHDAMYWYRQDPGQGLRLIYYSQIVNDFQKGDIAEGYSVSREKKESFPLTVTSAQKNPTAFYLCASKMGGDREQFFGPGTRLTVL.

The chain carries TRBV19 and TRBJ2-3; D call uncertain. The germline CDR1 and CDR2 sequences are LNHDA and SQIVND (reference sequence). Trimming pared 5 bases from V and 0 bases from J, leaving 12 bases between. The CDR3 is 15 amino acids. The CDR3 nucleotides are TGTGCCAGTAGTTTAGGCCCCACTAGCACAGATACGCAGTATTTT. Its translation is CASSLGPTSTDTQYF.

The gene calls are TRBV30 and TRBJ2-3; 11 positions match TRBD1. J was trimmed by 6 bases and V by 3 bases; bases with no gene match: 8. This CDR3 has 15 amino acids. Per the germline V gene, CDR1 is GTSNPN and CDR2 is SVGIG (reference sequence). The CDR3 loop reads CAWRTGTGGSDTQYF. CDR3 nucleotide sequence: TGTGCCTGGAGGACCGGGACAGGGGGTTCGGATACGCAGTATTTT.

The chain has TRBV5-1 and TRBJ2-5, with D possibly matching TRBD1 (6 bases). The germline gives CDR1 SGHRS, CDR2 YFSETQ. The CDR3 is made up of 14 amino acids. V lost 3 bases, J lost 2 bases, and 11 bases lay in between. CDR3: CASSSRGKQETQYF. In DNA form, the CDR3 reads TGCGCCAGCAGCTCCAGGGGCAAACAAGAGACCCAGTACTTC. The whole variable domain, remainder taken from reference TRBV5-1 and TRBJ2-5, is KAGVTQTPRYLIKTRGQQVTLSCSPISGHRSVSWYQQTPGQGLQFLFEYFSETQRNKGNFPGRFSGRQFSNSRSEMNVSTLELGDSALYLCASSSRGKQETQYFGPGTRLLVL.

The chain couples TRBV5-5 to TRBJ2-5, with no clear D. The germline V gene encodes CDR1 SGHKS and CDR2 YYEKEE (reference sequence). The CDR3 length is 15 residues. V lost 0 bases to trimming and J lost 1 base, with 10 bases between them. CDR3 protein: CASSLGNNLQETQYF. The CDR3 coding sequence is TGTGCCAGCAGCTTGGGTAACAACCTCCAAGAGACCCAGTACTTC. Full variable domain (outside the CDR3, taken from reference TRBV5-5 and TRBJ2-5): DAGVTQSPTHLIKTRGQQVTLRCSPISGHKSVSWYQQVLGQGPQFIFQYYEKEERGRGNFPDRFSARQFPNYSSELNVNALLLGDSALYLCASSLGNNLQETQYFGPGTRLLVL.

The V and J genes are TRBV28 and TRBJ2-1, with D perhaps TRBD1 (5 bases). This CDR3 contains 15 residues. Deletions cut 3 bases from V and 6 bases from J, with 15 bases between. Germline V gene sequence: CDR1 MDHEN, CDR2 SYDVKM. The CDR3 reads CASSFDTLGANEQFF. CDR3 in DNA: TGTGCCAGCAGTTTTGACACCCTAGGGGCCAATGAGCAGTTCTTC.

This rearrangement joins TRBV21-1 to TRBJ1-2. TRBV21-1 is designated a pseudogene. The CDR3 has 14 residues. Here the CDR3 DNA reads TGTGCCAGCAGCATAGAGGGACTTTACTATGGCTACACCTTC. Translated: CASSIEGLYYGYTF.

The chain joins TRBV5-1 to TRBJ2-2; TRBD1 aligns across 7 bases. The germline CDR1 and CDR2 sequences are SGHRS and YFSETQ. CDR3 length: 14 residues. Trimming took 5 bases from V and 5 from J; bases not matched to a gene: 6. CDR3 protein: CASSWGQRTGELFF. In nucleotides, the CDR3 is TGCGCCAGCAGTTGGGGACAGCGGACCGGGGAGCTGTTTTTT.

The chain carries TRBV28 and TRBJ1-1; perhaps TRBD1 as D (5 bases). The CDR3 loop spans 11 amino acids. V was shortened by 3 bases and J by 10 bases, with 9 bases between the two germline ends. CDR1 and CDR2 from the germline V gene are MDHEN and SYDVKM. CDR3 sequence (DNA): TGTGCCAGCAGTTTGGGGGTTGCAGCTTTCTTT. Its translation: CASSLGVAAFF.

There are a few counts of this clone. The chain links TRBV7-2 to TRBJ2-3; D is perhaps TRBD2 (5 bases). The CDR3 length is 13 residues. Trimming left V 3 bases short and J 5 bases short, with 9 bases between. The germline gives CDR1 SGHTA, CDR2 FQGNSA. The CDR3 DNA sequence: TGTGCCAGCAGCTTTGGACTGCAAGATACGCAGTATTTT. Protein sequence: CASSFGLQDTQYF.

The chain recombines TRBV15 with TRBJ1-5, with a possible D match to TRBD1 (5 bases). CDR1 is LNHNV and CDR2 is YYDKDF in the germline V gene (reference sequence). This CDR3 is built from 17 residues. Trimming shortened V by 1 base and J by 0 bases, and 13 bases separated the two germline ends. Written as DNA, the CDR3 is TGTGCCACCAGCAGAGGAATCGGGGGGGATAGCAATCAGCCCCAGCATTTT. Protein: CATSRGIGGDSNQPQHF.

V usage is TRBV6-5 and J usage is TRBJ1-2, with 9 bases identical to TRBD1. The CDR3 consists of 15 residues. With 2 bases clipped from V and 7 bases from J, the junction kept 8 bases outside the gene matches. Germline V gene sequence: CDR1 MNHEY, CDR2 SVGAGI. CDR3: CASSYDLQGAPGYTF. The CDR3 DNA reads as TGTGCCAGCAGTTACGACCTACAGGGGGCGCCTGGCTACACCTTC.

The CDR3 nucleotides read TGTGCCAGCAGCTCCGGCCCCCGGGGACCCCCCGGGGAGCTGTTTTTT. Its protein product is CASSSGPRGPPGELFF. The rearrangement links TRBV5-5 to TRBJ2-2; perhaps D is TRBD1 or TRBD2 (5 bases each). Trimming shortened V by 3 bases and J by 6 bases, and 18 bases separated the two germline ends. Germline V gives CDR1 SGHKS, CDR2 YYEKEE (reference sequence). This CDR3 contains 16 residues.

The CDR3 sequence: CASSHQIETGKAHQPQHF. The CDR3 DNA reads TGTGCCAGCAGCCACCAAATCGAGACAGGGAAGGCACATCAGCCCCAGCATTTT. This sequence joins TRBV7-8 and TRBJ1-5, with TRBD1 identical over 7 bases. The CDR3 contains 18 residues. With V trimmed by 5 bases and J by 5 bases, 18 bases remained unmatched. The germline V gene has CDR1 SGHVS and CDR2 FQNEAQ.

The chain is built from TRBV29-1 and TRBJ2-5, with 11 bases identical to TRBD2. This CDR3 is 15 amino acids long. Per germline, CDR1 SQVTM and CDR2 ANQGSEA. V shed 3 bases and J 3 bases; nucleotides not matched to a gene: 6. CDR3: CSVDRYSGGEETQYF. CDR3 bases: TGCAGCGTTGATCGGTATAGCGGGGGGGAAGAGACCCAGTACTTC.

The rearrangement links TRBV11-2 to TRBJ2-7, with D unresolved. The CDR3 consists of 15 residues. Trimming shortened V by 6 bases and J by 3 bases, and 18 bases separated the two germline ends. CDR1 and CDR2 (germline): SGHAT, FQNNGV. The CDR3 reads CASSTYTRRNYEQYF. The CDR3 region has the DNA TGTGCCAGCAGTACTTACACAAGGCGGAACTACGAGCAGTACTTC.

This chain connects TRBV11-1 to TRBJ1-6; D not certain. This CDR3 has 13 amino acids. Germline CDR1 is SGHAT and CDR2 is FQDESV (reference sequence). V dropped 3 bases and J dropped 6 bases, with 6 bases sitting between them. The CDR3 region is CASSFEGNSPLHF. The CDR3 DNA follows: TGTGCCAGCAGCTTCGAGGGTAATTCACCCCTCCACTTT.

In this sample, this clone turned up a few times. The CDR3 region has the DNA TGTGCCAGCTCACCACAGCAAAACAGGGGGAACACTGAAGCTTTCTTT. This gives the protein CASSPQQNRGNTEAFF. V usage is TRBV18 and J usage is TRBJ1-1; 7 bases are a match to TRBD1. The V gene end was trimmed by 1 base and the J gene end by 1 base; junction bases not matched to a gene: 6. The CDR3 covers 16 residues. Germline lookup yields CDR1 KGHSH and CDR2 LQKENI. Combining the CDR3 with reference TRBV18 and TRBJ1-1 gives the whole variable domain NAGVMQNPRHLVRRRGQEARLRCSPMKGHSHVYWYRQLPEEGLKFMVYLQKENIIDESGMPKERFSAEFPKEGPSILRIQQVVRGDSAAYFCASSPQQNRGNTEAFFGQGTRLTVV.

The chain couples TRBV11-2 to TRBJ1-1, with D perhaps matching TRBD1 (5 bases). Germline V lookup: CDR1 SGHAT, CDR2 FQNNGV. The V and J ends lost 8 bases and 0 bases respectively, with 10 bases between them. The CDR3 has 13 amino acids. Here the CDR3 reads CASGDSMNTEAFF. The CDR3 nucleotides are TGTGCCAGCGGTGACAGTATGAACACTGAAGCTTTCTTT.

This chain connects TRBV5-4 to TRBJ2-1, with 8 bases that match TRBD1. In germline, CDR1 is SGHNT, CDR2 YYREEE (reference sequence). The CDR3 has 15 residues. Unmatched junction bases numbered 6, after V lost 4 bases and J lost 3 bases. The CDR3: CASSLGQGSYNEQFF. CDR3 sequence (DNA): TGTGCCAGCAGCCTAGGACAGGGAAGCTACAATGAGCAGTTCTTC.